Listed below are T cell receptor beta chains from one sample, sequenced in a study of shared clonotypes between healthy human individuals. TCRdb's table, derived via immunoSEQ multiplex PCR, lists solely in-frame clones and lacks some. Counted here are about 2,500,000 clones, around 90% occurring once; the ten biggest clones make up over 0.12%. Sequencing was performed on naive CD4+ T cells sorted from blood. The origin of the receptors is a man aged 18 to 35 in good health. Each CDR3 is given with its conserved first and last residue. The D gene is left open where the match is weak. Rows may omit the clone size; those that give it use once, few, many or a size class.

>TRBD2|TRBJ2-3|TRBV9|NA
TGTGCCAGCGAGCGACTAGCGTCAACAGATACGCAGTATTTT
CASERLASTDTQYF
>NA|TRBJ2-7|TRBV20-1|NA
TGCAGTGCTGGACAGACCTACGAGCAGTACTTC
CSAGQTYEQYF
>NA|TRBJ1-4|TRBV7-9|NA
TGTGCCAGCAGCTCATGGGACACCCGGCGGGAAAAACTGTTTTTT
CASSSWDTRREKLFF
>TRBD1|TRBJ1-2|TRBV30|NA
TGTGCCTGGGCTATCAGGGGGAGTAACTATGGCTACACCTTC
CAWAIRGSNYGYTF
>TRBD2|TRBJ2-3|TRBV2|once
TGTGCCAGCAGTACTAGCGGGCAACGCACAGATACGCAGTATTTT
CASSTSGQRTDTQYF
>TRBD2|TRBJ2-7|TRBV5-1|NA
TGCGCCAGCAGCTTACCCCCGGGAGGGCGGTACGAGCAGTACTTC
CASSLPPGGRYEQYF
>TRBD1|TRBJ1-5|TRBV2|once
TGTGCCAGCAATACAGGGGTAGGACAGCCCCAGCATTTT
CASNTGVGQPQHF
>NA|TRBJ1-1|TRBV6-1|NA
TGTGCCAGCAGTGGACAGTTTGTCCTGGCTGAAGCTTTCTTT
CASSGQFVLAEAFF
>TRBD2|TRBJ2-5|TRBV6-5|NA
TGTGCCAGCAGTTCCACCGGGACTAGCGGGTCTGAGTACTTC
CASSSTGTSGSEYF
>NA|TRBJ1-2|TRBV6-5|once
TGTGCCAGCAGTCCCGGGCTTTTGGGGGGCTACACCTTC
CASSPGLLGGYTF
>TRBD1|TRBJ1-2|TRBV5-1|NA
TGCGCCAGCAGCCCTACAGGGGCGGGCTATGGCTACACCTTC
CASSPTGAGYGYTF
>NA|TRBJ1-2|TRBV7-9|NA
TGTGCCAGCAGCTTAGGGTCGGGTGGCTACACCTTC
CASSLGSGGYTF
>NA|TRBJ1-4|TRBV30|NA
TGTGCCTGGAGTGGAGGGAAAGGAGAAAAACTGTTTTTT
CAWSGGKGEKLFF
>NA|TRBJ2-3|TRBV6-6|NA
TGTGCCAGCAGTTACGGGGCTAGCACAGATACGCAGTATTTT
CASSYGASTDTQYF
>NA|TRBJ2-1|TRBV5-4|NA
TGTGCCAGCAGCTTGCCGGGACCCAGCTCCTACAATGAGCAGTTCTTC
CASSLPGPSSYNEQFF
>NA|TRBJ1-3|TRBV30|NA
TGTGCCTGGGCGGGACCCAGCGGCACCATATATTTT
CAWAGPSGTIYF
>NA|TRBJ1-6|TRBV6-1|NA
TGTGCCAGCAGCCGCGGACAGCCCGATTCACCCCTCCACTTT
CASSRGQPDSPLHF
>NA|TRBJ2-2|TRBV5-8|NA
TGTGCCAGCAGCTTCCGGTTCGCGAACACCGGGGAGCTGTTTTTT
CASSFRFANTGELFF
>NA|TRBJ1-1|TRBV6-1|NA
TGTGCCCACGAACCGGGTGGGAACACTGAAGCTTTCTTT
CAHEPGGNTEAFF
>TRBD1|TRBJ1-5|TRBV19|NA
TGTGCCAGTAGTATAGACCAGGGACAGTCTGGAGGCAATCAGCCCCAGCATTTT
CASSIDQGQSGGNQPQHF
>TRBD1|TRBJ1-3|TRBV19|NA
TGTGCCAGTAGTACTCCACAGGGGACCTCTGGAAACACCATATATTTT
CASSTPQGTSGNTIYF
>NA|TRBJ2-1|TRBV18|NA
TGTGCCAGCTCACCATACGTGGAAGAGCAGTTCTTC
CASSPYVEEQFF
>TRBD2|TRBJ2-3|TRBV9|NA
TGTGCCAGCAGCGGCACTAGCGGGAGGGGGGATACGCAGTATTTT
CASSGTSGRGDTQYF
>NA|TRBJ1-4|TRBV25-1|NA
TGTGCCAGCAGTGAATCGGCCAGGATGGGTGAAAAACTGTTTTTT
CASSESARMGEKLFF
>TRBD2|TRBJ2-1|TRBV12-5|NA
TGTGCTAGTGGTTTTAGCGGGAGCAATGAGCAGTTCTTC
CASGFSGSNEQFF
>NA|TRBJ2-5|TRBV10-3|NA
TGTGCCATCAGTGAGAGCGTCGGGGAGACCCAGTACTTC
CAISESVGETQYF
>TRBD1|TRBJ2-7|TRBV5-1|NA
TGCGCCAGCAGCTTGAGTCTCGGACAGGCCTACGAGCAGTACTTC
CASSLSLGQAYEQYF
>TRBD1|TRBJ2-4|TRBV5-1|NA
TGCGCCAGCAGCTGGGTACCGGGACAGACGGCCAAAAACATTCAGTACTTC
CASSWVPGQTAKNIQYF
>NA|TRBJ2-2|TRBV18|NA
TGTGCCAGCTCACCACTCGGGAGTTACACCGGGGAGCTGTTTTTT
CASSPLGSYTGELFF
>NA|TRBJ1-3|TRBV7-2|NA
TGTGCCAGCAGCTTAAGCTCTTCGTACGGAAACACCATATATTTT
CASSLSSSYGNTIYF
>NA|TRBJ2-7|TRBV7-9|NA
TGTGCCAGCACCCTCAGCGGTTCGGGGAACGAGCAGTACTTC
CASTLSGSGNEQYF
>NA|TRBJ2-7|TRBV5-1|NA
TGCGCCAGCAGTTCGGGCGGGGTACAGGTCTACGAGCAGTACTTC
CASSSGGVQVYEQYF
>NA|TRBJ2-2|TRBV2|NA
TGTGCCAGCAGGGGGGCGGCCCCGAACACCGGGGAGCTGTTTTTT
CASRGAAPNTGELFF